Presented here are 4 T cell receptor beta chains from one specimen sequenced in a study of tumor-infiltrating lymphocytes in oesophageal squamous cell carcinoma. TCRdb recomputed calls from the PCR reads with MiXCR, one row per CDR3 protein. The sample lists about 18,000 distinct CDR3 sequences; approximately 39% were seen once. Sequencing used normal esophageal tissue next to the tumor. The receptors originated from a female donor with esophageal squamous cell carcinoma.

The V gene is TRBV7-9, the J gene TRBJ2-7; no definite D call. TRBJ2-5 matches the DNA end more closely, so the J call is doubtful. The V gene's germline CDR1 is SEHNR and CDR2 FQNEAQ (reference sequence). The CDR3 totals 14 residues. The CDR3 spells CASTPYKVGETQYF. In DNA form, the CDR3 reads TGTGCCAGCACCCCGTATAAGGTCGGAGAGACCCAGTACTTC.

This clonotype was counted at least ten times. This rearrangement joins TRBV2 to TRBJ1-1; TRBD1 matches 8 bases. J lost 4 bases, V lost 3 bases, and 13 bases had no gene match. From germline, CDR1 is SNHLY and CDR2 FYNNEI. This CDR3 has 17 residues. CDR3 sequence reads: CASSDLTGAILLTEAFF. The CDR3 DNA sequence: TGTGCCAGCAGTGACTTGACAGGGGCCATCCTCCTCACTGAAGCTTTCTTT.

This CDR3 is CASSLELHRLAKNIQYF. CDR3 nucleotides: TGCGCCAGCAGCTTGGAACTACATAGACTAGCCAAAAACATTCAGTACTTC. The V and J genes are TRBV5-1 and TRBJ2-4; unclear D gene. Germline CDR1 SGHRS, CDR2 YFSETQ. Trimming pared 0 bases from V and 0 bases from J, leaving 13 bases between. CDR3 length: 17 amino acids.

The chain recombines TRBV12-3 or TRBV12-4 with TRBJ1-6; D perhaps matches TRBD1 (5 bases). The V gene lost 6 bases and the J gene lost 4 bases, with 7 bases spanning the gap. CDR3 size: 13 residues. As DNA, the CDR3 is TGTGCCAGCAGACAGGCTTATAATTCACCCCTCCACTTT. Residues: CASRQAYNSPLHF.